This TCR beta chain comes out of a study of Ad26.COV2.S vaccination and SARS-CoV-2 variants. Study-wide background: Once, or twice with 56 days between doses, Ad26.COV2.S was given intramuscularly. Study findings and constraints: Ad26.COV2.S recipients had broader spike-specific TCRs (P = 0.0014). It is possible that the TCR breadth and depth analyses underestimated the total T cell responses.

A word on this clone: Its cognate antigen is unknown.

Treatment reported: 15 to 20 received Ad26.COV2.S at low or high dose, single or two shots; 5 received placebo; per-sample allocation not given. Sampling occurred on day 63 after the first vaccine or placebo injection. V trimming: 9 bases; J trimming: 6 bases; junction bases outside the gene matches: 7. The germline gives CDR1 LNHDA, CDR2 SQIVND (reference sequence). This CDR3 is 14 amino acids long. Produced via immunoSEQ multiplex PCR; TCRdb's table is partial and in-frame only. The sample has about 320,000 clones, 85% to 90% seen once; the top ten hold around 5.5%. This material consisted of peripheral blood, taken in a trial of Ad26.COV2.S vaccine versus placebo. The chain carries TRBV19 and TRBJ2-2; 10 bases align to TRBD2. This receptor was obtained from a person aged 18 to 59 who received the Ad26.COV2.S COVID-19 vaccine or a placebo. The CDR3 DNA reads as TGTGCCAGCGCTAGCGGGAGTTTACCCGGGGAGCTGTTTTTT. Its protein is CASASGSLPGELFF. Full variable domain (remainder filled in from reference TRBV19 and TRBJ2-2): DGGITQSPKYLFRKEGQNVTLSCEQNLNHDAMYWYRQDPGQGLRLIYYSQIVNDFQKGDIAEGYSVSREKKESFPLTVTSAQKNPTAFYLCASASGSLPGELFFGEGSRLTVL.